Below are 30 T cell receptor beta chains sequenced from a single sample in a study of blood T cells in healthy people across ages. Alongside a J-beta primer mix, a sample-barcoded 5' primer served in a second PCR lasting 7 to 11 cycles. Using its own MiXCR run on the 5' RACE reads, TCRdb lists one record per CDR3 protein. The sample comprises about 640,000 distinct CDR3 sequences, approximately 50% of which are singletons, and over 30% rests with the top ten. The sequencing sample was made of blood. The receptors were sampled from a man in his fifties or sixties in good health.

The chain links TRBV6-5 to TRBJ2-7; 10 nucleotides line up with TRBD1. This CDR3 spans 15 amino acids. The trim removed 1 base at V and 7 bases at J, leaving 7 bases unmatched. Germline V gives CDR1 MNHEY, CDR2 SVGAGI. The CDR3 is CASSYYGQGVKEQYF. The CDR3 DNA follows: TGTGCCAGCAGTTACTACGGACAGGGGGTAAAGGAGCAGTACTTC.

This clonotype was observed a few times. The genes are TRBV29-1 and TRBJ2-3; TRBD2 aligns across 9 bases. Germline trimming cut 6 bases from V and 6 bases from J; bases unmatched to any gene: 10. This CDR3 is built from 14 residues. Germline assignment: CDR1 SQVTM and CDR2 ANQGSEA. The CDR3 protein is CSVTIGGGADTQYF. The DNA for the CDR3 is TGCAGCGTCACCATCGGCGGGGGGGCGGATACGCAGTATTTT.

This clonotype was counted many times. The chain links TRBV7-9 to TRBJ2-7; possibly TRBD2 for D (5 bases). This CDR3 spans 11 amino acids. Germline V gene lookup returns CDR1 SEHNR and CDR2 FQNEAQ (reference sequence). Trimming removed 3 bases at V and 6 bases at J, with 6 bases between. The CDR3 DNA is TGTGCCAGCAGCTTGAGCGGCGAGCAGTACTTC. Translating it yields CASSLSGEQYF.

The chain has TRBV21-1 and TRBJ2-7; TRBD1 was called by the table and not checked on the DNA. TRBV21-1 is recorded as a pseudogene. The CDR3 sequence is 15 residues long. The chain's CDR3 is CASSMGQGSSYEQYF. DNA for the CDR3: TGTGCCAGCAGCATGGGACAGGGATCGTCCTACGAGCAGTACTTC.

This clonotype was counted many times. The chain joins TRBV7-9 to TRBJ2-5, with D possibly matching TRBD2 (6 bases). Germline-derived CDR1 and CDR2 are SEHNR and FQNEAQ (reference sequence). The CDR3 totals 13 residues. Trimming cost V 5 bases and J 3 bases, with 10 bases left between them. This CDR3 is CASSTGGEETQYF. Written as DNA, the CDR3 is TGTGCCAGCAGCACCGGCGGGGAAGAGACCCAGTACTTC.

The chain carries TRBV3-1 and TRBJ2-5; tentative D call: TRBD2 (5 bases). The V end lost 2 bases, the J end lost 11 bases, and 9 bases lay between the germline ends. This CDR3 spans 11 amino acids. Germline V lookup: CDR1 LGHDT, CDR2 YNNKEL (reference sequence). CDR3: CASSQSWEQYF. CDR3 sequence (DNA): TGTGCCAGCAGCCAATCCTGGGAGCAGTACTTC.

There are a few counts of this clonotype. V is TRBV20-1 and J is TRBJ2-7; TRBD1 agrees at 9 bases. Germline V lookup: CDR1 DFQATT, CDR2 SNEGSKA (reference sequence). The CDR3 length is 14 residues. The V segment lost 5 bases and the J segment 0 bases; nucleotides outside the gene matches: 5. Here the CDR3 DNA reads TGCAGTGCTGTCGGGACAGGGAGCTCCTACGAGCAGTACTTC. Its translation is CSAVGTGSSYEQYF.

This chain joins TRBV12-3 or TRBV12-4 and TRBJ1-4; possibly TRBD1 for D (5 bases). The V gene lost 9 bases and the J gene lost 3 bases, with 11 bases spanning the gap. The CDR3 consists of 13 residues. In DNA, the CDR3 is TGTGCCAGTGGGGACTTCGCTAATGAAAAACTGTTTTTT. Amino acid sequence: CASGDFANEKLFF.

This sequence joins TRBV2 and TRBJ2-1, with D hard to call. V lost 7 bases, J lost 3 bases, and 13 bases lay in between. The CDR3 has 14 residues. Germline V CDR1 and CDR2: SNHLY, FYNNEI. The CDR3 sequence: CASNGERLYNEQFF. DNA of the CDR3: TGTGCCAGCAACGGCGAGAGACTCTACAATGAGCAGTTCTTC.

This clonotype turned up a few times. The CDR3 region is CASSLMYGEKLFF. CDR3 DNA sequence: TGTGCCAGCAGCTTAATGTATGGGGAAAAACTGTTTTTT. This chain joins TRBV7-2 and TRBJ1-4; D gene uncertain. The germline CDR1 and CDR2 sequences are SGHTA and FQGNSA. With 2 bases removed from V and 8 bases from J, the gap between germline ends came to 9 bases. There are 13 residues in the CDR3.

Details on this clonotype: This clone may be a read error of a much larger clone one base away. The V call is TRBV4-1, the J call TRBJ2-4, with D possibly called TRBD1 or TRBD2 (5 bases each). Germline CDR1 MGHRA, CDR2 YSYEKL. Trimming left V 1 base short and J 13 bases short, with 17 bases between. The length of the CDR3 is 14 residues. The CDR3 loop is CASSQALRGWEQYF. The CDR3 region has the DNA TGCGCCAGCAGCCAAGCTCTGAGGGGATGGGAGCAGTACTTC.

The V call is TRBV4-1, the J call TRBJ2-7; 10 bases are a match to TRBD2. Germline values: CDR1 MGHRA, CDR2 YSYEKL. The CDR3 spans 15 residues. J gave up 7 bases and V 4 bases, and 10 bases lay outside the gene matches. The CDR3 bases are TGCGCCAGCAGCCGATCCGGGACTAGCGCGTCGGAGCAGTACTTC. It codes for CASSRSGTSASEQYF.

This clonotype has more than one count but fewer than ten. The chain has TRBV4-1 and TRBJ1-2, with TRBD1 identical over 7 bases. After removal of 1 base from V and 3 bases from J, the junction contained 8 bases not matched to a gene. This CDR3 is built from 16 residues. Germline CDR1 MGHRA, CDR2 YSYEKL. The CDR3 DNA sequence: TGCGCCAGCAGCCAAGTCCCTGACAGGGAGGACTATGGCTACACCTTC. Protein: CASSQVPDREDYGYTF.

This chain links TRBV29-1 with TRBJ2-1, with 9 bases aligning to TRBD1. Germline loops: CDR1 SQVTM, CDR2 ANQGSEA. The CDR3 is 13 amino acids. Losses at the gene ends were 6 bases for V and 8 bases for J; bases not matched to a gene: 8. CDR3 nucleotides: TGCAGCGTCCTTCCGACAGGGGGTGATGAGCAGTTCTTC. Protein product: CSVLPTGGDEQFF.

The table lists this clonotype with a few counts. The rearrangement uses TRBV12-3 or TRBV12-4 and TRBJ2-7; weak D call: TRBD2 (5 bases). The better agreement between TRBJ2-5 and the DNA end casts doubt on the J call. This CDR3 contains 13 residues. The CDR3 nucleotides are TGTGCCAGCAGACTAGGGTCGGCGGAGACCCAGTACTTC. Its protein is CASRLGSAETQYF.

This clonotype is a singleton in its sample. CDR3 in DNA: TGTGCCAGCAGCCAACGACAGGGGGCAAACTACAATGAGCAGTTCTTC. Encoded protein: CASSQRQGANYNEQFF. The rearrangement joins TRBV14 to TRBJ2-1; TRBD1 matches at 10 bases. V lost 2 bases and J lost 3; bases outside the gene matches: 4. Germline-derived CDR1 and CDR2 are SGHDN and FVKESK. The CDR3 extends over 16 amino acids. Drawing the rest from reference TRBV14 and TRBJ2-1, the complete variable domain is EAGVTQFPSHSVIEKGQTVTLRCDPISGHDNLYWYRRVMGKEIKFLLHFVKESKQDESGMPNNRFLAERTGGTYSTLKVQPAELEDSGVYFCASSQRQGANYNEQFFGPGTRLTVL.

This rearrangement joins TRBV29-1 to TRBJ1-2; D may be TRBD1 (5 bases). V was shortened by 4 bases and J by 7 bases, with 13 bases between the two germline ends. The CDR3 has 12 residues. Germline V CDR1 and CDR2: SQVTM, ANQGSEA. The CDR3 DNA follows: TGCAGCGTTGGCCAGGCGGGGGGTGGCTACACCTTC. As protein: CSVGQAGGGYTF.

This chain links TRBV6-5 with TRBJ2-5; D is unresolved. Trimming cost V 4 bases and J 2 bases, with 14 bases left between them. The CDR3 loop spans 15 amino acids. Germline CDR1 is MNHEY and CDR2 is SVGAGI. Written as DNA, the CDR3 is TGTGCCAGCAGTTCTGGCCCCGCTGTGCAAGAGACCCAGTACTTC. This sequence encodes CASSSGPAVQETQYF.

V gene TRBV10-3 combines with J gene TRBJ2-5; TRBD2 agrees at 8 bases. With 4 bases clipped from V and 1 base from J, the junction kept 5 bases outside the gene matches. The germline CDR1 and CDR2 sequences are ENHRY and SYGVKD. This CDR3 is 15 amino acids long. CDR3 DNA: TGTGCCATCAGTGGGAGCGGGGGCAGCCAAGAGACCCAGTACTTC. Its protein is CAISGSGGSQETQYF.

The chain links TRBV2 to TRBJ2-5, with D possibly TRBD1 on 6 matching bases. This CDR3 has 15 amino acids. Trimming took 6 bases from V and 5 from J, leaving 19 bases between them. Germline CDR1 and CDR2: SNHLY and FYNNEI. CDR3 amino acids: CASSADRNARETQYF. The DNA for the CDR3 is TGTGCCAGCAGCGCCGACAGGAATGCACGGGAGACCCAGTACTTC.

This chain connects TRBV7-2 to TRBJ1-2; 8 bases match TRBD1. Germline CDR1 is SGHTA and CDR2 is FQGNSA. J was trimmed by 8 bases and V by 0 bases; bases with no gene match: 8. The CDR3 runs 15 residues. The CDR3 nucleotides are TGTGCCAGCAGCTTAGCGGCCTCAGGGGGCAGGGGCTACACCTTC. Translation: CASSLAASGGRGYTF.

Written as DNA, the CDR3 is TGTGCCATCAGTGAGAACAGGCAAACCTACGAGCAGTACTTC. Its translation is CAISENRQTYEQYF. The chain couples TRBV10-3 to TRBJ2-7; a possible D gene is TRBD1 (5 bases). Germline V lookup: CDR1 ENHRY, CDR2 SYGVKD. This CDR3 comprises 14 residues. The ends were cut back, 2 bases at V and 2 bases at J, with 10 bases in the middle.

The genes are TRBV7-6 and TRBJ2-7, with 7 bases lining up with TRBD1. Germline CDR1 and CDR2: SGHVS and FNYEAQ. The CDR3 is 14 amino acids. V gave up 4 bases and J gave up 6 bases; unmatched junction bases: 9. CDR3: CASSWSTGVGEQYF. In DNA form, the CDR3 reads TGTGCCAGCAGCTGGTCAACAGGGGTGGGCGAGCAGTACTTC.

This clonotype was counted only a few times. This sequence joins TRBV6-5 and TRBJ1-4; 10 nucleotides agree with TRBD1. The ends lost 0 bases at V and 7 bases at J; junction bases unmatched: 8. Germline V gives CDR1 MNHEY, CDR2 SVGAGI. The CDR3 is 17 amino acids. CDR3 loop: CASSYSRGDRGGEKLFF. Written as DNA, the CDR3 is TGTGCCAGCAGTTACTCTCGAGGGGACAGGGGTGGTGAAAAACTGTTTTTT.

The chain uses TRBV28 and TRBJ2-3; possible D gene TRBD1, 7 bases. The germline CDR1 and CDR2 sequences are MDHEN and SYDVKM. The CDR3 consists of 14 residues. With 6 bases removed from V and 4 bases from J, the gap between germline ends came to 14 bases. This CDR3 is CASRTTGEADTQYF. In DNA, the CDR3 is TGTGCCAGCAGGACCACAGGGGAGGCAGATACGCAGTATTTT.

This clonotype was observed a few times. The genes are TRBV28 and TRBJ2-3; TRBD1 agrees at 7 bases. The CDR3 totals 14 residues. Germline-derived CDR1 and CDR2 are MDHEN and SYDVKM. V dropped 5 bases and J dropped 4; count of bases not matched to a gene: 6. For the CDR3, the DNA is TGTGCCAGCAGTCAGGACAGGAACTCAGATACGCAGTATTTT. Residues: CASSQDRNSDTQYF.

This chain connects TRBV25-1 to TRBJ2-5; weak D call: TRBD2 (6 bases). V gave up 2 bases and J gave up 9 bases, with 16 bases separating them. This CDR3 is 14 amino acids long. Germline V gene data show CDR1 as MGHDK and CDR2 as SYGVNS. CDR3 loop: CASSEPASGEAQYF. The CDR3 DNA is TGTGCCAGCAGTGAACCTGCGTCGGGGGAGGCCCAGTACTTC.

This clonotype was detected a few times. This chain joins TRBV12-5 and TRBJ2-1; D gene unclear. Germline CDR1 reads LGHNT; CDR2 reads FRNRAP. The CDR3 is 13 residues long. The germline V and J ends were trimmed by 0 bases and 12 bases, with 12 bases remaining between them. The chain's CDR3 is CASGLVPSSGQFF. CDR3 in DNA: TGTGCTAGTGGTTTGGTACCGTCTAGTGGGCAGTTCTTC.

This chain joins TRBV24-1 and TRBJ2-5; D is unclear. Trimming shortened V by 4 bases and J by 1 base, and 3 bases separated the two germline ends. There are 12 residues in the CDR3. Germline CDR1 reads KGHDR; CDR2 reads SFDVKD. Here the CDR3 reads CATSETQETQYF. As DNA, the CDR3 is TGTGCCACCAGTGAAACCCAAGAGACCCAGTACTTC.

The CDR3 loop reads CSAREEQGYGYTF. DNA for the CDR3: TGCAGTGCTAGAGAGGAACAGGGGTATGGCTACACCTTC. The chain uses TRBV20-1 and TRBJ1-2, with 7 bases aligning to TRBD1. V lost 0 bases, J lost 5 bases, and 3 bases stayed unmatched. CDR1 and CDR2 (germline): DFQATT, SNEGSKA (reference sequence). This CDR3 has 13 amino acids.